The 28 T cell receptor beta chains given below trace back to one sample, sequenced in a study of lymphopenia after photon versus proton radiotherapy. TCRdb's table, derived via immunoSEQ multiplex PCR, lists solely in-frame clones and lacks some. The sample consists of 67,000 or so clones, 80% to 90% of them appearing once. Sample: peripheral blood, taken from a patient treated with proton-based radiotherapy. These receptors all stem from a man older than 75 with esophageal cancer.

This clone is a singleton in its sample. The chain is built from TRBV19 and TRBJ1-2, with D perhaps matching TRBD1 (5 bases). Germline CDR1 reads LNHDA; CDR2 reads SQIVND (reference sequence). The length of the CDR3 is 11 residues. CDR3 protein: CAGRLNYGYTF. DNA for the CDR3: TGTGCGGGACGGCTTAACTATGGCTACACCTTC.

This rearrangement joins TRBV6-5 to TRBJ1-2; D not resolved. Trimming cost V 11 bases and J 7 bases, with 17 bases left between them. The CDR3 sequence is 12 residues long. Looked up from germline, CDR1 is MNHEY and CDR2 is SVGAGI. The CDR3 is CAAAPRERGYTF. The CDR3 DNA reads TGTGCCGCTGCGCCAAGGGAGCGTGGCTACACCTTC.

The genes are TRBV4-1 and TRBJ1-2, with D tentatively TRBD1 (5 bases). Germline CDR1 and CDR2: MGHRA and YSYEKL. V was shortened by 0 bases and J by 8 bases, with 19 bases between the two germline ends. The CDR3 totals 16 residues. CDR3 sequence (DNA): TGCGCCAGCAGCCAAGATCAAAGTCCGCAGGGTGGCGGCTACACCTTC. It is translated as CASSQDQSPQGGGYTF.

This clone was observed a few times. The CDR3 here is CASSVGAGSSYEQYF. For the CDR3, the DNA is TGTGCCAGCAGCGTAGGGGCGGGGAGCTCCTACGAGCAGTACTTC. The chain recombines TRBV9 with TRBJ2-7, with D tentatively TRBD2 (6 bases). The germline V gene has CDR1 SGDLS and CDR2 YYNGEE. The CDR3 runs 15 residues. Trimming pared 0 bases from V and 0 bases from J, leaving 10 bases between.

The V and J genes are TRBV11-2 and TRBJ2-2; tentative D call: TRBD1 (6 bases). Germline V gene sequence: CDR1 SGHAT, CDR2 FQNNGV. This CDR3 comprises 14 residues. The germline V and J ends were trimmed by 5 bases and 6 bases, with 13 bases remaining between them. The CDR3 reads CASSAYRVAGELFF. The DNA for the CDR3 is TGTGCCAGCAGCGCGTACAGGGTCGCCGGGGAGCTGTTTTTT.

The DNA for the CDR3 is TGCGCCAGCAGCCTGACAGGGACTGATGAAAAACTGTTTTTT. Translated: CASSLTGTDEKLFF. The V gene is TRBV5-1, the J gene TRBJ1-4; 7 bases match TRBD1. The CDR3 has 14 amino acids. Germline V CDR1 and CDR2: SGHRS, YFSETQ. V shed 4 bases and J 6 bases; nucleotides not matched to a gene: 6.

The chain links TRBV7-9 to TRBJ1-2; D gene unclear. Trimming removed 7 bases at V and 4 bases at J, with 19 bases between. Germline V gives CDR1 SEHNR, CDR2 FQNEAQ (reference sequence). There are 15 residues in the CDR3. CDR3 sequence reads: CASTRAGVEGYGYTF. CDR3 coding DNA: TGTGCCAGCACCAGAGCCGGGGTGGAGGGCTATGGCTACACCTTC.

This chain uses TRBV12-5 with TRBJ2-1, with D tentatively TRBD1 or TRBD2 (5 bases each). Deletions cut 8 bases from V and 10 bases from J, with 27 bases between. Germline CDR1 LGHNT, CDR2 FRNRAP. This CDR3 spans 16 amino acids. Written as DNA, the CDR3 is TGTGCTAGTTCGTTGGAGAGGGACCGTGGTATAGGAGAGCAGTTCTTC. Protein: CASSLERDRGIGEQFF.

The chain couples TRBV4-1 to TRBJ1-2; D possibly corresponds to TRBD1 (6 bases). The V end was cut by 0 bases, the J end by 6 bases, with 17 bases between. Germline V CDR1 and CDR2: MGHRA, YSYEKL. The CDR3 totals 16 residues. This chain's CDR3 is CASSQEGADRRNGYTF. The CDR3 DNA reads as TGCGCCAGCAGCCAAGAAGGGGCTGACAGGCGGAATGGCTACACCTTC.

The chain links TRBV11-2 to TRBJ2-7; D might be TRBD1 or TRBD2, each matching 6 bases. The germline CDR1 and CDR2 sequences are SGHAT and FQNNGV. V lost 0 bases, J lost 3 bases, and 12 bases lay in between. The CDR3 spans 15 residues. The CDR3 is CASSLDRGTFYEQYF. As DNA, the CDR3 is TGTGCCAGCAGCTTAGATCGGGGGACATTCTACGAGCAGTACTTC.

This clone was seen a single time. This chain connects TRBV7-2 to TRBJ2-1; the D is unclear. The V end lost 5 bases, the J end lost 7 bases, and 18 bases lay between the germline ends. The CDR3 covers 15 residues. Germline loops: CDR1 SGHTA, CDR2 FQGNSA. In DNA, the CDR3 is TGTGCCAGCAGCCCGATTGGCTGGGTTGGAAATGAGCAGTTCTTC. It yields the protein CASSPIGWVGNEQFF.

This chain joins TRBV2 and TRBJ1-2; perhaps TRBD1 as D (6 bases). Trimming stripped 1 base from V and 0 bases from J, with 9 bases between. The CDR3 covers 15 residues. Germline V gives CDR1 SNHLY, CDR2 FYNNEI. The CDR3 DNA is TGTGCCAGCAGTGAAGGGACAGTAGCTAACTATGGCTACACCTTC. Its protein product is CASSEGTVANYGYTF.

This sequence joins TRBV30 and TRBJ2-7; D call uncertain. CDR1 GTSNPN and CDR2 SVGIG come from the germline V gene (reference sequence). The CDR3 consists of 11 residues. Trimming removed 5 bases from V and 0 bases from J, with 5 bases in between. The CDR3 sequence: CAWESSYEQYF. The CDR3 DNA reads TGTGCCTGGGAGAGCTCCTACGAGCAGTACTTC.

This clone was detected only a few times. In DNA, the CDR3 is TGTGCCAGCAGTGCAGATAGCGGGGATACGCAGTATTTT. This sequence encodes CASSADSGDTQYF. The chain is built from TRBV7-7 and TRBJ2-3; 7 bases line up with TRBD2. The V gene's germline CDR1 is SSHAT and CDR2 FNYEAQ (reference sequence). There are 13 residues in the CDR3. V trimming: 6 bases; J trimming: 6 bases; junction bases outside the gene matches: 6.

The sample holds a few counts of this clone. The rearrangement joins TRBV4-1 to TRBJ1-2; TRBD1 agrees at 7 bases. J gave up 0 bases and V 1 base, and 14 bases lay outside the gene matches. CDR1 MGHRA and CDR2 YSYEKL come from the germline V gene. The CDR3 consists of 19 residues. The CDR3 DNA follows: TGCGCCAGCAGCCAAGCCGCGTTAGGAAAGGGACAGCCTAACTATGGCTACACCTTC. This sequence encodes CASSQAALGKGQPNYGYTF.

The sample holds one count of this clone. The V and J genes are TRBV9 and TRBJ2-3; no clear D gene. Germline CDR1 is SGDLS and CDR2 is YYNGEE. The V and J ends lost 0 bases and 4 bases respectively, with 3 bases between them. This CDR3 comprises 12 residues. The CDR3 region is CASSVGPDTQYF. CDR3 DNA sequence: TGTGCCAGCAGCGTAGGCCCAGATACGCAGTATTTT.

The chain combines TRBV13 with TRBJ1-1; no firm D call. Germline loops: CDR1 PRHDT, CDR2 FYEKMQ (reference sequence). V gave up 0 bases and J gave up 11 bases, with 13 bases separating them. This CDR3 is built from 13 residues. The CDR3 sequence is CASSLGDWARAFF. The DNA for the CDR3 is TGTGCCAGCAGCTTAGGGGATTGGGCTAGGGCTTTCTTT.

The V call is TRBV11-3, the J call TRBJ2-2; TRBD1 agrees at 8 bases. Germline values: CDR1 SGHNT, CDR2 YENEEA. The CDR3 extends over 15 amino acids. V shed 5 bases, J shed 2 bases, and the junction held 4 bases outside the gene matches. CDR3 coding DNA: TGTGCCAGCAGCACTACAGGGGGTAACACCGGGGAGCTGTTTTTT. It yields the protein CASSTTGGNTGELFF.

The rearrangement uses TRBV27 and TRBJ1-2, with 9 positions matching TRBD1. V lost 2 bases, J lost 7 bases, and 5 bases stayed unmatched. Germline V lookup: CDR1 MNHEY, CDR2 SMNVEV (reference sequence). The length of the CDR3 is 14 residues. CDR3 protein: CASSLRDRDGGYTF. CDR3 nucleotides: TGTGCCAGCAGTTTAAGGGACAGGGACGGTGGCTACACCTTC.

The chain recombines TRBV29-1 with TRBJ1-1; D ambiguous. CDR1 and CDR2 (germline): SQVTM, ANQGSEA. Deletions cut 4 bases from V and 1 base from J, with 19 bases between. The CDR3 spans 16 residues. CDR3 protein: CSVGEALATRNTEAFF. The CDR3 DNA reads TGCAGCGTTGGAGAGGCGCTGGCTACCCGGAACACTGAAGCTTTCTTT.

The chain employs TRBV7-2 and TRBJ1-2, with TRBD1 matching over 10 bases. Germline CDR1 reads SGHTA; CDR2 reads FQGNSA. The CDR3 contains 14 residues. Trimming at V came to 4 bases and at J to 3 bases, leaving 2 bases not matched to a gene. CDR3 sequence reads: CASSWTGGDYGYTF. For the CDR3, the DNA is TGTGCCAGCAGCTGGACAGGGGGTGACTATGGCTACACCTTC.

This chain uses TRBV5-1 with TRBJ2-2; the D call may be TRBD1 or TRBD2 (6 bases each). The CDR3 totals 15 residues. V was trimmed by 5 bases and J by 5 bases, leaving 16 bases between them. CDR1 SGHRS and CDR2 YFSETQ come from the germline V gene. In DNA, the CDR3 is TGCGCCAGCAGTATAATAGGGGGGCAGACCGGGGAGCTGTTTTTT. Translated, it gives CASSIIGGQTGELFF.

The chain employs TRBV7-6 and TRBJ2-1, with D perhaps TRBD1 or TRBD2 (5 bases each). CDR1 SGHVS and CDR2 FNYEAQ come from the germline V gene. The V end was cut by 2 bases, the J end by 9 bases, with 8 bases between. The CDR3 covers 12 residues. CDR3 DNA: TGTGCCAGCAGCTTAACTGGGACTGAGCAGTTCTTC. Translated: CASSLTGTEQFF.

The V call is TRBV2, the J call TRBJ2-7; the D is unclear. The germline V and J ends were trimmed by 5 bases and 5 bases, with 10 bases remaining between them. The CDR3 is 12 residues long. Germline values: CDR1 SNHLY, CDR2 FYNNEI. The CDR3: CASSLLENEQYF. DNA for the CDR3: TGTGCCAGCAGTCTTCTAGAGAACGAGCAGTACTTC.

The chain joins TRBV4-1 to TRBJ2-3; D call uncertain. CDR1 is MGHRA and CDR2 is YSYEKL in the germline V gene. Trimming removed 6 bases from V and 3 bases from J, with 16 bases in between. This CDR3 has 15 residues. The CDR3, as DNA: TGCGCCAGCAGTTTGCGAGAGGCGGATACAGATACGCAGTATTTT. It translates to CASSLREADTDTQYF.

This clone was seen once. This chain connects TRBV7-9 to TRBJ1-4, with 10 bases lining up with TRBD1. Germline CDR1 is SEHNR and CDR2 is FQNEAQ (reference sequence). The junction had 12 bases not matched to a gene; V was cut back by 5 bases and J by 0 bases. This CDR3 comprises 19 residues. DNA for the CDR3: TGTGCCAGCAGCCCCGGGACAGGGGCCCGGCAAGCAACTAATGAAAAACTGTTTTTT. Translation gives CASSPGTGARQATNEKLFF. Together with reference TRBV7-9 and TRBJ1-4, the CDR3 gives the full variable domain: DTGVSQNPRHKITKRGQNVTFRCDPISEHNRLYWYRQTLGQGPEFLTYFQNEAQLEKSRLLSDRFSAERPKGSFSTLEIQRTEQGDSAMYLCASSPGTGARQATNEKLFFGSGTQLSVL.

This sequence joins TRBV19 and TRBJ1-4; maybe TRBD1 (6 bases). From germline, CDR1 is LNHDA and CDR2 SQIVND (reference sequence). Trimming took 3 bases from V and 7 from J, leaving 15 bases between them. The CDR3 is made up of 15 amino acids. As DNA, the CDR3 is TGTGCCAGTAGTATGCAGGGGCGCGGATTTGAAAAACTGTTTTTT. As protein: CASSMQGRGFEKLFF.

The chain links TRBV7-2 to TRBJ2-7; 9 bases align to TRBD2. Germline lookup yields CDR1 SGHTA and CDR2 FQGNSA. CDR3 size: 15 residues. The V gene end was trimmed by 0 bases and the J gene end by 5 bases; junction bases not matched to a gene: 5. In DNA form, the CDR3 reads TGTGCCAGCAGCTTAGCCGCGGGGGGGCGTGACGAGCAGTACTTC. Residues: CASSLAAGGRDEQYF.